One sample yielded the 23 T cell receptor beta chains listed below, sequenced in a study of blood T cell repertoires in COVID-19. Profiling relied on immunoSEQ multiplex PCR, and the TCRdb table lists in-frame clones only, not all of them. The sample contains roughly 120,000 clones, around 90% of which appear only once. Sequenced material: peripheral blood. These receptors were taken from a man in his forties or fifties with active COVID-19.

The CDR3 nucleotides are TGTGCCAGCAGCTCCCCGGAGAGAGGCACTGAAGCTTTCTTT. Translating gives CASSSPERGTEAFF. V and J are TRBV2 and TRBJ1-1, with D hard to call. Germline V CDR1 and CDR2: SNHLY, FYNNEI. Trimming cost V 6 bases and J 4 bases, with 15 bases left between them. The CDR3 totals 14 residues.

V is TRBV10-1 and J is TRBJ2-1; tentative D call: TRBD2 (5 bases). Germline V gives CDR1 WNHNN, CDR2 SYGVQD (reference sequence). The CDR3 is 12 amino acids. The ends were cut back, 0 bases at V and 10 bases at J, with 7 bases in the middle. The CDR3 nucleotides are TGCGCCAGCAGTGAGTCGAGGGTCGAGCAGTTCTTC. It specifies CASSESRVEQFF.

This sequence joins TRBV27 and TRBJ2-3; 12 bases match TRBD1. V lost 10 bases and J lost 4; bases outside the gene matches: 9. CDR1 is MNHEY and CDR2 is SMNVEV in the germline V gene (reference sequence). The CDR3 is 15 residues long. The CDR3 DNA follows: TGTGCCACAAAGCGGGGGGACAGGGGGCCAGATACGCAGTATTTT. This sequence encodes CATKRGDRGPDTQYF.

This clone was observed a few times. This chain joins TRBV5-1 and TRBJ2-3, with 7 bases lining up with TRBD1. The germline V gene encodes CDR1 SGHRS and CDR2 YFSETQ. V dropped 3 bases and J dropped 6; count of bases not matched to a gene: 10. The CDR3 length is 15 residues. The CDR3 sequence: CASSSRRQGRDTQYF. The CDR3 DNA sequence: TGCGCCAGCAGCTCTCGCCGACAGGGCCGGGATACGCAGTATTTT.

The chain is built from TRBV27 and TRBJ2-1; 7 nucleotides line up with TRBD1. Germline CDR1 reads MNHEY; CDR2 reads SMNVEV (reference sequence). After removal of 6 bases from V and 4 bases from J, the junction contained 6 bases not matched to a gene. This CDR3 has 14 amino acids. The CDR3 sequence is CASRIGTVYNEQFF. The CDR3 DNA sequence: TGTGCCAGCAGAATAGGGACAGTTTACAATGAGCAGTTCTTC.

This clone was recorded only once. The CDR3: CASSSGGTEAFF. In nucleotides, the CDR3 is TGTGCCAGCAGTTCAGGAGGCACTGAAGCTTTCTTT. The chain carries TRBV6-5 and TRBJ1-1; D not certain. Trimming took off 4 bases at V and 4 bases at J, with 7 bases between the two ends. The CDR3 consists of 12 residues. Per germline, CDR1 MNHEY and CDR2 SVGAGI.

The J gene is TRBJ2-1, the V gene TRBV28; D not certain. CDR1 is MDHEN, CDR2 SYDVKM, per germline. This CDR3 is built from 12 residues. V was trimmed by 2 bases and J by 7 bases, leaving 6 bases between them. DNA of the CDR3: TGTGCCAGCAGTTTACGTGTTAATGAGCAGTTCTTC. This encodes CASSLRVNEQFF. The full variable domain, rest sourced from reference TRBV28 and TRBJ2-1, is DVKVTQSSRYLVKRTGEKVFLECVQDMDHENMFWYRQDPGLGLRLIYFSYDVKMKEKGDIPEGYSVSREKKERFSLILESASTNQTSMYLCASSLRVNEQFFGPGTRLTVL.

The gene calls are TRBV5-1 and TRBJ2-1, with TRBD1 matching 8 bases. Germline CDR1 SGHRS, CDR2 YFSETQ. This CDR3 is 15 amino acids long. The ends lost 3 bases at V and 5 bases at J; junction bases unmatched: 7. CDR3: CASSSSVGQDNEQFF. The CDR3 region has the DNA TGCGCCAGCAGCTCGTCCGTGGGACAGGACAATGAGCAGTTCTTC.

The chain links TRBV11-3 to TRBJ2-3, with a weak D call TRBD2 (6 bases). This CDR3 contains 15 residues. CDR1 and CDR2 from the germline V gene are SGHNT and YENEEA. Trimming left V 3 bases short and J 0 bases short, with 10 bases between. CDR3 DNA sequence: TGTGCCAGCAGCTTTTGGGGGACTAGCACAGATACGCAGTATTTT. This encodes CASSFWGTSTDTQYF.

This clone appeared once. The rearrangement links TRBV7-2 to TRBJ2-2; D is possibly TRBD2 (5 bases). Deletions cut 0 bases from V and 7 bases from J, with 15 bases between. The CDR3 is 16 residues long. Germline loops: CDR1 SGHTA, CDR2 FQGNSA. The CDR3 region has the DNA TGTGCCAGCAGCTTAGCGTGGCGGGTAGCTAACGGGGAGCTGTTTTTT. Protein product: CASSLAWRVANGELFF.

This rearrangement joins TRBV11-3 to TRBJ2-1, with D unresolved. Germline CDR1 and CDR2: SGHNT and YENEEA. V shed 0 bases and J shed 7 bases, with 4 bases lying between them. The length of the CDR3 is 12 residues. CDR3 nucleotide sequence: TGTGCCAGCAGCTTAGATAATAATGAGCAGTTCTTC. Translation gives CASSLDNNEQFF.

This chain connects TRBV7-3 to TRBJ1-2; 10 nucleotides match TRBD1. The V gene's germline CDR1 is SGHTA and CDR2 FQGTGA. The trim removed 4 bases at V and 4 bases at J, leaving 6 bases unmatched. The CDR3 consists of 15 residues. The CDR3: CASSSDRGLGYGYTF. The CDR3, as DNA: TGTGCCAGCAGCTCCGACAGGGGGCTTGGCTATGGCTACACCTTC.

J is TRBJ2-2 and V is TRBV27, with D possibly matching TRBD2 (6 bases). The V and J ends lost 4 bases and 6 bases respectively, with 12 bases between them. The germline CDR1 and CDR2 sequences are MNHEY and SMNVEV (reference sequence). This CDR3 spans 14 amino acids. The CDR3 nucleotides are TGTGCCAGCAGTTCAGGACGGGGGTCCGGGGAGCTGTTTTTT. Amino acid sequence: CASSSGRGSGELFF.

This rearrangement joins TRBV3-1 (or the pseudogene TRBV3-2) to TRBJ2-1; the match to TRBD2 covers 8 bases. Germline V gene lookup returns CDR1 LGHDT and CDR2 YNNKEL (reference sequence). V was pared by 1 base and J by 9 bases, with 5 bases of the junction left unmatched. This CDR3 has 14 residues. The chain's CDR3 is CASSQAGGRSEQFF. The CDR3 bases are TGTGCCAGCAGCCAAGCGGGGGGGCGGAGTGAGCAGTTCTTC.

V and J are TRBV7-3 and TRBJ2-2; 7 nucleotides align to TRBD1. The CDR3 has 16 residues. V dropped 5 bases and J dropped 8; count of bases not matched to a gene: 14. Germline V gives CDR1 SGHTA, CDR2 FQGTGA. CDR3 residues: CASSPPTGVTTGELFF. CDR3 nucleotides: TGTGCCAGCAGCCCCCCCACAGGGGTTACCACTGGGGAGCTGTTTTTT.

The CDR3, as DNA: TGTGCCAGTGGGGCGATGACAGGGAATAACAATGAGCAGTTCTTC. Its translation is CASGAMTGNNNEQFF. This chain links TRBV19 with TRBJ2-1, with TRBD1 matching over 7 bases. This CDR3 is 15 amino acids long. Losses at the gene ends were 8 bases for V and 5 bases for J; bases not matched to a gene: 12. In germline, CDR1 is LNHDA, CDR2 SQIVND (reference sequence).

The chain employs TRBV18 and TRBJ2-2, with D maybe TRBD1 (6 bases). There are 15 residues in the CDR3. Germline CDR1 KGHSH, CDR2 LQKENI. V gave up 3 bases and J gave up 2 bases, with 10 bases separating them. As DNA, the CDR3 is TGTGCCAGCTCACCTCTACAGGGCAACACCGGGGAGCTGTTTTTT. Translating it yields CASSPLQGNTGELFF.

The chain uses TRBV6-5 and TRBJ2-1; D gene unclear. This CDR3 has 14 amino acids. Trimming cost V 1 base and J 4 bases, with 8 bases left between them. The germline V gene encodes CDR1 MNHEY and CDR2 SVGAGI. CDR3 DNA: TGTGCCAGCAGTTACTTTGCTAGTTACAATGAGCAGTTCTTC. Its protein is CASSYFASYNEQFF.

This chain connects TRBV29-1 to TRBJ2-5, with a tentative D call TRBD2 (6 bases). The CDR3 is 14 residues long. V lost 6 bases and J lost 5, with 19 bases in between. The germline gives CDR1 SQVTM, CDR2 ANQGSEA. The CDR3 region has the DNA TGCAGCGTAGACCGGGAGCCAAATACGGAGACCCAGTACTTC. Residues: CSVDREPNTETQYF.

This chain connects TRBV9 to TRBJ2-2; TRBD1 is a possible D gene (5 bases). This CDR3 region has 14 residues. Trimming stripped 3 bases from V and 8 bases from J, with 14 bases between. Germline loops: CDR1 SGDLS, CDR2 YYNGEE. As DNA, the CDR3 is TGTGCCAGCAGCGAACTCCAGGGCGGAGGGGAGCTGTTTTTT. Protein sequence: CASSELQGGGELFF.

V is TRBV6-5 and J is TRBJ1-4, with 7 bases aligning to TRBD1. There are 14 residues in the CDR3. Per the germline V gene, CDR1 is MNHEY and CDR2 is SVGAGI. V was clipped by 6 bases and J by 1 base; unmatched bases: 2. The CDR3 loop reads CASSQGVTNEKLFF. CDR3 in DNA: TGTGCCAGCAGCCAGGGGGTAACTAATGAAAAACTGTTTTTT.

The table lists this clone with a few counts. V and J are TRBV14 and TRBJ2-1, with TRBD2 matching over 13 bases. The CDR3 contains 15 residues. Germline assignment: CDR1 SGHDN and CDR2 FVKESK. The junction had 4 bases not matched to a gene; V was cut back by 6 bases and J by 5 bases. The chain's CDR3 is CASSQLAGGDNEQFF. The CDR3 DNA is TGTGCCAGCAGTCAACTAGCGGGGGGGGACAATGAGCAGTTCTTC.

The chain joins TRBV6-6 to TRBJ1-1; tentative D call: TRBD1 (5 bases). CDR3 length: 15 amino acids. Trimming took 0 bases from V and 0 from J, leaving 8 bases between them. CDR1 is MNHNY and CDR2 is SVGAGI in the germline V gene (reference sequence). This CDR3 reads CASSYSHRLNTEAFF. CDR3 DNA: TGTGCCAGCAGTTACTCTCACAGGTTGAACACTGAAGCTTTCTTT.